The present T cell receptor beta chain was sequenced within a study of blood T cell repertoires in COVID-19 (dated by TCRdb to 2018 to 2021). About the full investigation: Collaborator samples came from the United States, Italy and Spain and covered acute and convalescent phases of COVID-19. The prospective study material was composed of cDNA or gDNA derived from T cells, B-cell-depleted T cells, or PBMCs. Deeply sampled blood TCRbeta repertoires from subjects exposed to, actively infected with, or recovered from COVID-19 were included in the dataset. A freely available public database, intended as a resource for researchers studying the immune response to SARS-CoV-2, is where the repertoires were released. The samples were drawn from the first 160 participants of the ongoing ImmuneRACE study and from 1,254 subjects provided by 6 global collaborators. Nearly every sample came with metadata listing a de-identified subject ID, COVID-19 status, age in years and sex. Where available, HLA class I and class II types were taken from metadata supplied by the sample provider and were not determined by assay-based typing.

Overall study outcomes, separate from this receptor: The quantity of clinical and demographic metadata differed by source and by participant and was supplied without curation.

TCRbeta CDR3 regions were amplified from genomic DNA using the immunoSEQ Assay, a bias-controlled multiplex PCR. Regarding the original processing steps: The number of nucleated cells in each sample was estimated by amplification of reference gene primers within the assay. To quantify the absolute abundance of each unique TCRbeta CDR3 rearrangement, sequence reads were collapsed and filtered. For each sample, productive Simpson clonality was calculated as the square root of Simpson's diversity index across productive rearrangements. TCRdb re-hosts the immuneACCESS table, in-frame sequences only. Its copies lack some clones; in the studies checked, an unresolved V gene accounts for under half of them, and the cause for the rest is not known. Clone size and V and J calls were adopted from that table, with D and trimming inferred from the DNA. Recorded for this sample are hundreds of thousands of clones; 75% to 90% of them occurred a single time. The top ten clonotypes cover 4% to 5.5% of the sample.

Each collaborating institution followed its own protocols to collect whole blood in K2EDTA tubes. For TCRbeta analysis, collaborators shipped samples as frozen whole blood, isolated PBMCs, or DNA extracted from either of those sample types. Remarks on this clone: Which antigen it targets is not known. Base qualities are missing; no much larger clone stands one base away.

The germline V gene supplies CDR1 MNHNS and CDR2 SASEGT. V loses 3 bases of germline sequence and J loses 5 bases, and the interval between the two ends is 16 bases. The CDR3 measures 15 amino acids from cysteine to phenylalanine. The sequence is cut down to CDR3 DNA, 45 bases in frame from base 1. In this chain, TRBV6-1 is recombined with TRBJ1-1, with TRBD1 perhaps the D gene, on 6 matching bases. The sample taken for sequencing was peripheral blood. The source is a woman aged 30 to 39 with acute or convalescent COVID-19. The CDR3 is CASSDDSGEWTEAFF. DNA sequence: TGTGCCAGCAGTGATGACTCAGGGGAATGGACTGAAGCTTTCTTT.